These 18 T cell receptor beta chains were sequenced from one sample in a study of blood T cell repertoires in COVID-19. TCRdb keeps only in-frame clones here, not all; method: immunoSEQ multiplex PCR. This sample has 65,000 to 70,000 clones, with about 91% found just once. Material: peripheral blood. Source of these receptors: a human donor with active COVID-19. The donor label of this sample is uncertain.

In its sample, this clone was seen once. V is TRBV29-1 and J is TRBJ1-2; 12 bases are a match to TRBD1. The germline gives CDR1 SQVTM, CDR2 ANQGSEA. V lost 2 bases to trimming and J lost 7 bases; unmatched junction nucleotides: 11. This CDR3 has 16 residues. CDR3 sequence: CSVETRRDRGHGGYTF. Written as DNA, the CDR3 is TGCAGCGTTGAAACCCGTCGGGACAGGGGGCATGGTGGCTACACCTTC.

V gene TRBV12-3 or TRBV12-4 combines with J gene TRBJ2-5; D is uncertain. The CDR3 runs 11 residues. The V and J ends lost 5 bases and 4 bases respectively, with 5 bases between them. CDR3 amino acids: CASSRGETQYF. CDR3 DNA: TGTGCCAGCAGTCGAGGAGAGACCCAGTACTTC.

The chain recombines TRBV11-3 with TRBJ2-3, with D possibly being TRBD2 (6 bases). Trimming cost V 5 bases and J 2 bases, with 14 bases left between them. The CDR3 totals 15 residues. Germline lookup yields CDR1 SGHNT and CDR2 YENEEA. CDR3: CASSPPGGPTDTQYF. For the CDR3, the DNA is TGTGCCAGCAGCCCCCCCGGAGGGCCCACAGATACGCAGTATTTT.

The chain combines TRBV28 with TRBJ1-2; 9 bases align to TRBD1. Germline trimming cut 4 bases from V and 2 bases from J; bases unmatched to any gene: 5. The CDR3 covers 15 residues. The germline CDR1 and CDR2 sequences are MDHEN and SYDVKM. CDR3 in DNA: TGTGCCAGCAGTTCGGACAGGGGCGGAAACTATGGCTACACCTTC. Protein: CASSSDRGGNYGYTF.

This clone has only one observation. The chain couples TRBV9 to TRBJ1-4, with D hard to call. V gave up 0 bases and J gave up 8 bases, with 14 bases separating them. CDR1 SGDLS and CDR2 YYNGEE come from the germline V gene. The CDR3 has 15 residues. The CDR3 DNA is TGTGCCAGCAGCGTAGGTGGCCAGGTATCCGAAAAACTGTTTTTT. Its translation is CASSVGGQVSEKLFF. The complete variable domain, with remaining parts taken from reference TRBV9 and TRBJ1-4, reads DSGVTQTPKHLITATGQRVTLRCSPRSGDLSVYWYQQSLDQGLQFLIQYYNGEERAKGNILERFSAQQFPDLHSELNLSSLELGDSALYFCASSVGGQVSEKLFFGSGTQLSVL.

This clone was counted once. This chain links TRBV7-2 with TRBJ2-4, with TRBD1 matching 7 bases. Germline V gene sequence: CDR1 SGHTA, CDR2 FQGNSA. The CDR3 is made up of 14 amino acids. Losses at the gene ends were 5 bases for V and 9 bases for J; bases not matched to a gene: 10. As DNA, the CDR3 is TGTGCCAGCAGCCCGACGACAGGGATGGGCATTCAGTACTTC. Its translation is CASSPTTGMGIQYF.

The CDR3 spells CSALAGERSWQETQYF. The DNA of the CDR3 is TGCAGCGCCCTAGCGGGAGAAAGAAGTTGGCAAGAGACCCAGTACTTC. The V and J genes are TRBV29-1 and TRBJ2-5, with TRBD2 identical over 10 bases. With V trimmed by 7 bases and J by 2 bases, 13 bases remained unmatched. Per the germline V gene, CDR1 is SQVTM and CDR2 is ANQGSEA. The CDR3 sequence is 16 residues long.

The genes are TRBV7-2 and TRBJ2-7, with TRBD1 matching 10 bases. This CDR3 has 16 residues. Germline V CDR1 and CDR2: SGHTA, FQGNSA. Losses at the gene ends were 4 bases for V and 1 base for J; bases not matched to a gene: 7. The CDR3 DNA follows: TGTGCCAGCAGCTCCATCACGGACAGGGGGTCCTACGAGCAGTACTTC. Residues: CASSSITDRGSYEQYF. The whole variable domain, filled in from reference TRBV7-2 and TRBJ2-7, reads GAGVSQSPSNKVTEKGKDVELRCDPISGHTALYWYRQSLGQGLEFLIYFQGNSAPDKSGLPSDRFSAERTGGSVSTLTIQRTQQEDSAVYLCASSSITDRGSYEQYFGPGTRLTVT.

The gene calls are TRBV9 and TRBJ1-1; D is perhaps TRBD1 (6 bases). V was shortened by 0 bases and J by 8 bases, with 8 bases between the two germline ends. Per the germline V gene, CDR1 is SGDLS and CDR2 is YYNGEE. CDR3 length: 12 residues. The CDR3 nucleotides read TGTGCCAGCAGCGTAGAAGGGGGAGAAGCTTTCTTT. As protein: CASSVEGGEAFF.

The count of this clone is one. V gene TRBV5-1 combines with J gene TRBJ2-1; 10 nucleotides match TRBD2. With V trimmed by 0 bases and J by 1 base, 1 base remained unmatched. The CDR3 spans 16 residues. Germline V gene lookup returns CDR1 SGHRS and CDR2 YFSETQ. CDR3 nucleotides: TGCGCCAGCAGCTTGGGAGCGGGAGGGTCCTACAATGAGCAGTTCTTC. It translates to CASSLGAGGSYNEQFF. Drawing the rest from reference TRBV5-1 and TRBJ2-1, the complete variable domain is KAGVTQTPRYLIKTRGQQVTLSCSPISGHRSVSWYQQTPGQGLQFLFEYFSETQRNKGNFPGRFSGRQFSNSRSEMNVSTLELGDSALYLCASSLGAGGSYNEQFFGPGTRLTVL.

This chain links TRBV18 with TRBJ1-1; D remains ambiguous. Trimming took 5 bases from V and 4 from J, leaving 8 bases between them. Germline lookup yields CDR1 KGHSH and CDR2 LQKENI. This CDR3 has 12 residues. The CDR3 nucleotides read TGTGCCAGCTCAGAGATGCTCACTGAAGCTTTCTTT. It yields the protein CASSEMLTEAFF.

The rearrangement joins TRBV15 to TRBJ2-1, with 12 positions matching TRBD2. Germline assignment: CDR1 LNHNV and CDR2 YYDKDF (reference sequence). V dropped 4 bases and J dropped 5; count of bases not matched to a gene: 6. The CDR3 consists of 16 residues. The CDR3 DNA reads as TGTGCCACCAGCATCTCTAGCGGGAGGGTGGACAATGAGCAGTTCTTC. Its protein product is CATSISSGRVDNEQFF.

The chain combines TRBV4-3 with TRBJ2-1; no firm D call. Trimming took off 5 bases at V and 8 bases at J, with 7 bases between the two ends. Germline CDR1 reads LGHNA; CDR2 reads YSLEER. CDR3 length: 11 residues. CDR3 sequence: CASSRGYEQFF. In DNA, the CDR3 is TGCGCCAGCAGCAGAGGCTATGAGCAGTTCTTC.

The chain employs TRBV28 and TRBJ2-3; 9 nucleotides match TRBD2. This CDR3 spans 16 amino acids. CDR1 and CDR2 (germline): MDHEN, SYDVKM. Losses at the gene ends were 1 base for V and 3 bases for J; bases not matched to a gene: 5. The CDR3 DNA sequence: TGTGCCAGCAGTTTATTTAGCGGGAGTGGAACAGATACGCAGTATTTT. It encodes CASSLFSGSGTDTQYF. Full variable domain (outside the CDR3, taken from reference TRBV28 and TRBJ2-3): DVKVTQSSRYLVKRTGEKVFLECVQDMDHENMFWYRQDPGLGLRLIYFSYDVKMKEKGDIPEGYSVSREKKERFSLILESASTNQTSMYLCASSLFSGSGTDTQYFGPGTRLTVL.

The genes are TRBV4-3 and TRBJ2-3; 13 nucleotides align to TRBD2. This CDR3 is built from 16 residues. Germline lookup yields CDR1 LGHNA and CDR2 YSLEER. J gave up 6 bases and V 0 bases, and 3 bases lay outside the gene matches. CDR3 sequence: CASSQELAGGSDTQYF. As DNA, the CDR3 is TGCGCCAGCAGCCAAGAACTAGCGGGAGGGTCTGATACGCAGTATTTT.

DNA for the CDR3: TGTGCCAGCAGCCCTGGACAGGTGGGCTACGAGCAGTACTTC. Protein product: CASSPGQVGYEQYF. The genes are TRBV7-2 and TRBJ2-7; 7 bases line up with TRBD1. This CDR3 contains 14 residues. Germline V gene lookup returns CDR1 SGHTA and CDR2 FQGNSA. V lost 5 bases to trimming and J lost 3 bases; unmatched junction nucleotides: 7.

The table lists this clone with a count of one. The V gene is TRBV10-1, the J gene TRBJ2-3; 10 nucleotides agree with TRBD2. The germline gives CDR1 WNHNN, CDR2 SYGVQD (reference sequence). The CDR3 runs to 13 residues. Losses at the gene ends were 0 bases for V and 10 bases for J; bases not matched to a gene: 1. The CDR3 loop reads CASSESTSGPQYF. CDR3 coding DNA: TGCGCCAGCAGTGAGTCGACTAGCGGGCCGCAGTATTTT.

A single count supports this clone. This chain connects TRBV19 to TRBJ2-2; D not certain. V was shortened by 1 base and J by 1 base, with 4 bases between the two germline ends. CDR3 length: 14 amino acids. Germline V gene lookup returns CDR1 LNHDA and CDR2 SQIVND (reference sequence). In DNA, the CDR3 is TGTGCCAGTAGTATAGTACAGAACACCGGGGAGCTGTTTTTT. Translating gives CASSIVQNTGELFF.